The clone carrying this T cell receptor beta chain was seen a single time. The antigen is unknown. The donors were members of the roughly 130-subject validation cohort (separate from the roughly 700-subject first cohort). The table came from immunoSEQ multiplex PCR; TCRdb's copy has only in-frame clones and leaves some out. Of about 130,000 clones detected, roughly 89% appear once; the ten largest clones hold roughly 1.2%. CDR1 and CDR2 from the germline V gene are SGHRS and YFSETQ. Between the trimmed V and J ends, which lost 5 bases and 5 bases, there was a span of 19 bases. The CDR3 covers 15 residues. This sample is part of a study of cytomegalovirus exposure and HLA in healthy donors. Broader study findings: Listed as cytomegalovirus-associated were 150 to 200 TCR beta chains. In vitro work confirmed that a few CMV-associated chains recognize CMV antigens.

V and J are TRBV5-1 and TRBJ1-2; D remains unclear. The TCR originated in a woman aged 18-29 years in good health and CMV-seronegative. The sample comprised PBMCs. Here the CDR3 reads CASRLVYQKKYGYTF. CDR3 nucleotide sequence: TGCGCCAGCAGGCTCGTTTACCAGAAGAAGTATGGCTACACCTTC.